Listed here are 18 T cell receptor beta chains from one sample, sequenced in a study of blood T cell repertoires in COVID-19. The data were produced by immunoSEQ multiplex PCR, yet TCRdb's version contains in-frame clones alone and is incomplete. This sample has under 150,000 clones, with around 88% found just once. Sequencing was done on a sample of peripheral blood. The receptors shown here come from a human donor in a cohort sampled during active COVID-19.

The chain has TRBV4-1 and TRBJ2-3; 12 positions agree with TRBD2. The germline gives CDR1 MGHRA, CDR2 YSYEKL. J was trimmed by 0 bases and V by 4 bases; bases with no gene match: 8. The CDR3 covers 18 residues. CDR3 coding DNA: TGCGCCAGCAGCCCAGGACTAGCGGGATCTACTAGCACAGATACGCAGTATTTT. Its translation: CASSPGLAGSTSTDTQYF.

The chain joins TRBV11-2 to TRBJ2-2, with D perhaps matching TRBD2 (7 bases). The V end was cut by 5 bases, the J end by 6 bases, with 13 bases between. Germline V gives CDR1 SGHAT, CDR2 FQNNGV. The CDR3 covers 14 residues. CDR3 sequence: CASSGGGPSGELFF. The DNA of the CDR3 is TGTGCCAGCAGCGGGGGGGGCCCATCCGGGGAGCTGTTTTTT.

The chain links TRBV5-6 to TRBJ2-7, with 7 positions matching TRBD2. The germline V gene encodes CDR1 SGHDT and CDR2 YYEEEE. V was pared by 3 bases and J by 2 bases, with 17 bases of the junction left unmatched. The CDR3 is 18 amino acids. CDR3 region: CASSSPVRAGDGAYEQYF. CDR3 coding DNA: TGTGCCAGCAGCTCCCCCGTCCGTGCGGGGGACGGCGCCTACGAGCAGTACTTC.

This chain uses TRBV6-2 or TRBV6-3 with TRBJ2-6; no reliable D call. CDR3 size: 15 residues. V lost 2 bases to trimming and J lost 1 base, with 6 bases between them. Germline CDR1 is MNHEY and CDR2 is SVGEGT. The CDR3 nucleotides are TGTGCCAGCAGTTACAGAGTTTCTGGGGCCAACGTCCTGACTTTC. Residues: CASSYRVSGANVLTF.

In nucleotides, the CDR3 is TGCGCCAGCAGCCGGGGACAGGGGAGCTACGAGCAGTACTTC. Encoded protein: CASSRGQGSYEQYF. V gene TRBV4-1 combines with J gene TRBJ2-7, with 10 positions matching TRBD1. This CDR3 has 14 amino acids. Germline CDR1 and CDR2: MGHRA and YSYEKL. Losses at the gene ends were 4 bases for V and 3 bases for J; bases not matched to a gene: 3.

V is TRBV15 and J is TRBJ2-5; D unresolved. The V gene lost 1 base and the J gene lost 4 bases, with 16 bases spanning the gap. This CDR3 spans 16 amino acids. The germline CDR1 and CDR2 sequences are LNHNV and YYDKDF (reference sequence). The CDR3 nucleotides are TGTGCCACCAGCAGAGTATACGGAGTATCAAGAGAGACCCAGTACTTC. Translating it yields CATSRVYGVSRETQYF.

The chain uses TRBV4-1 and TRBJ2-7; D gene unclear. Germline values: CDR1 MGHRA, CDR2 YSYEKL. This CDR3 comprises 15 residues. V gave up 1 base and J gave up 1 base, with 11 bases separating them. The CDR3 DNA reads TGCGCCAGCAGCCAAGCCGACCGAGGATCCTACGAGCAGTACTTC. Translated: CASSQADRGSYEQYF.

This chain connects TRBV5-1 to TRBJ1-4; the match to TRBD1 covers 10 bases. CDR3 length: 15 amino acids. Unmatched junction bases numbered 8, after V lost 4 bases and J lost 8 bases. Germline V lookup: CDR1 SGHRS, CDR2 YFSETQ. In DNA, the CDR3 is TGCGCCAGCAGCCCGGGACAGGGGAGTTGGGAAAAACTGTTTTTT. Its translation is CASSPGQGSWEKLFF.

The V gene is TRBV11-2, the J gene TRBJ2-1; TRBD2 matches at 9 bases. The CDR3 has 14 amino acids. The V gene end was trimmed by 5 bases and the J gene end by 7 bases; junction bases not matched to a gene: 6. The V gene's germline CDR1 is SGHAT and CDR2 FQNNGV. The CDR3 DNA sequence: TGTGCCAGCAGCCCCCGACTAGCGGTTAATGAGCAGTTCTTC. Translating it yields CASSPRLAVNEQFF.

V and J are TRBV5-1 and TRBJ2-5; 8 bases match TRBD2. This CDR3 comprises 16 residues. Germline loops: CDR1 SGHRS, CDR2 YFSETQ. With 2 bases clipped from V and 2 bases from J, the junction kept 8 bases outside the gene matches. CDR3 in DNA: TGCGCCAGCAGCTTATGGGGCGGGGGGCAACAAGAGACCCAGTACTTC. Its protein product is CASSLWGGGQQETQYF.

This sequence joins TRBV29-1 and TRBJ2-1; possibly TRBD2 for D (7 bases). Germline V gene data show CDR1 as SQVTM and CDR2 as ANQGSEA. The CDR3 is 12 residues long. V was clipped by 8 bases and J by 7 bases, with 15 bases between them. CDR3 nucleotide sequence: TGCAGCTTGAGGGGGGGGGCGAATGAGCAGTTCTTC. Its translation is CSLRGGANEQFF.

V usage is TRBV7-9 and J usage is TRBJ2-7, with a weak D call TRBD2 (6 bases). Germline V gene sequence: CDR1 SEHNR, CDR2 FQNEAQ (reference sequence). CDR3 length: 16 residues. V shed 2 bases and J shed 3 bases, with 17 bases lying between them. The CDR3 protein is CASSLSKAGTDYEQYF. CDR3 nucleotides: TGTGCCAGCAGCTTATCTAAGGCGGGGACCGACTACGAGCAGTACTTC.

This clone has only one observation. The chain links TRBV4-1 to TRBJ2-3; 12 bases fit TRBD2. Trimming removed 2 bases from V and 3 bases from J; junction bases left unmatched: 9. The CDR3 runs 18 residues. CDR1 is MGHRA and CDR2 is YSYEKL in the germline V gene. The CDR3: CASSQNPSGGARTDTQYF. The CDR3 nucleotides read TGCGCCAGCAGCCAAAATCCTAGCGGGGGGGCCCGGACAGATACGCAGTATTTT.

The chain combines TRBV3-1 (or the pseudogene TRBV3-2) with TRBJ2-5; TRBD2 matches at 12 bases. J was trimmed by 0 bases and V by 4 bases; bases with no gene match: 6. The CDR3 covers 17 residues. Germline values: CDR1 LGHDT, CDR2 YNNKEL (reference sequence). This CDR3 reads CASSPPTSGGYQETQYF. CDR3 DNA sequence: TGTGCCAGCAGCCCGCCGACTAGCGGGGGATACCAAGAGACCCAGTACTTC.

This clone was seen only once. The CDR3 nucleotides are TGCGCCAGCAGCCAAGATAAAGAGGGAAGGTATGGCTACACCTTC. Translating it yields CASSQDKEGRYGYTF. The chain employs TRBV4-1 and TRBJ1-2; no clear D gene. Trimming left V 0 bases short and J 5 bases short, with 13 bases between. The CDR3 covers 15 residues. Germline lookup yields CDR1 MGHRA and CDR2 YSYEKL.

This sequence joins TRBV6-5 and TRBJ1-2, with 8 bases lining up with TRBD1. The V gene end was trimmed by 5 bases and the J gene end by 8 bases; junction bases not matched to a gene: 1. This CDR3 has 11 residues. The V gene's germline CDR1 is MNHEY and CDR2 SVGAGI. CDR3 sequence: CASSTGGGYTF. The CDR3 DNA follows: TGTGCCAGCAGTACAGGGGGGGGCTACACCTTC.

The chain employs TRBV18 and TRBJ1-2; D is possibly TRBD1 (6 bases). CDR3 length: 13 residues. V lost 2 bases to trimming and J lost 5 bases, with 9 bases between them. Germline V gene sequence: CDR1 KGHSH, CDR2 LQKENI. CDR3 in DNA: TGTGCCAGCTCACCAGGGACATCTTATGGCTACACCTTC. Amino acid sequence: CASSPGTSYGYTF.

This clone was recorded only once. This sequence joins TRBV30 and TRBJ1-2; D remains ambiguous. CDR1 is GTSNPN, CDR2 SVGIG, per germline (reference sequence). Trimming removed 2 bases from V and 2 bases from J, with 3 bases in between. The CDR3 is 11 amino acids. The DNA of the CDR3 is TGTGCCTGGAGTCAGAACTATGGCTACACCTTC. Protein sequence: CAWSQNYGYTF.